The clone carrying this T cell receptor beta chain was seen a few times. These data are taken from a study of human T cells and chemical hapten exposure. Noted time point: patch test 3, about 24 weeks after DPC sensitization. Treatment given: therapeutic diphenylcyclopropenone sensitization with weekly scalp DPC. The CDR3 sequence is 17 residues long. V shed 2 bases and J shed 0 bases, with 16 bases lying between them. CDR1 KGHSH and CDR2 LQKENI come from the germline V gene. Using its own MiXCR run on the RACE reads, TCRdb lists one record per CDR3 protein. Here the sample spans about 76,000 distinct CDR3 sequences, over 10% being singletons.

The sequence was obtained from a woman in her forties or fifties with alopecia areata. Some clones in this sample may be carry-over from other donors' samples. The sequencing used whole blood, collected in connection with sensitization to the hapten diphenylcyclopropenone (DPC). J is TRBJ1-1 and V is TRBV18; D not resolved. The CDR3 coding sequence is TGTGCCAGCTCACCAGAGGGTCTCAGAGGGTTGAACACTGAAGCTTTCTTT. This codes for CASSPEGLRGLNTEAFF.